This T cell receptor (beta chain) was retrieved from a study of shared clonotypes between healthy human individuals. Sequencing was performed with immunoSEQ multiplex PCR; in TCRdb, only in-frame clones are kept and a portion is missing. This table holds about 490,000 clones, approximately 84% found once. Note on this clone: Antigen unknown.

The ends lost 3 bases at V and 0 bases at J; junction bases unmatched: 0. CDR1 is LGHNA and CDR2 is YNFKEQ in the germline V gene. CDR3 length equals 16 residues. General study findings and limits: Few donors restricted represented genetic and exposure-history diversity.

The sequence was collected from a woman aged 40 to 50 in good health. Some clones in this sample may be carry-over from other donors' samples. Sequencing was carried out using PBMCs. V is TRBV4-2 and J is TRBJ2-1, with 12 bases identical to TRBD2. CDR3 protein: CASSQTSGSSYNEQFF. CDR3 DNA sequence: TGTGCCAGCAGCCAGACTAGCGGGAGCTCCTACAATGAGCAGTTCTTC.